This TCR beta chain was sequenced in a study of cytotoxic CD8 clonotypes in ibrutinib-treated CLL. Study information: The cohort had around 10 relapsed/refractory and 15 treatment-naive patients, some 17 IGHV unmutated.

This CDR3 region has 15 residues. In germline, CDR1 is MDHEN, CDR2 SYDVKM. V dropped 6 bases and J dropped 0; count of bases not matched to a gene: 6. This clone is a singleton in its sample. Using immunoSEQ multiplex PCR, the repertoire was profiled, and TCRdb retains in-frame clones only, with some absent. The table shows approximately 350,000 clones, with about 61% occurring only once. Cryopreserved PBMCs provided approximately 1.9 micrograms of genomic DNA for the TCR beta libraries. The chain uses TRBV28 and TRBJ2-3; 7 bases line up with TRBD1. Source: PBMCs, taken after 36 months of ibrutinib treatment. The TCR sequence derives from a human donor with chronic lymphocytic leukemia. CDR3 protein: CASSLGTASTDTQYF. The CDR3 DNA reads TGTGCCAGCAGCCTCGGGACAGCTAGCACAGATACGCAGTATTTT.